The 22 T cell receptor beta chains listed next were all sequenced from one sample in a study of cytomegalovirus exposure and HLA in healthy donors (dated by TCRdb to between 2016 and 2019). Library preparation employed the immunoSEQ multiplex PCR assay. TCRdb provides this immuneACCESS table in a form limited to in-frame rearrangements. Some clones are lacking; in checked studies, under half of them reflect an unresolved V gene, and why the rest are absent is not known. Across this sample there are roughly 150,000 clones, with roughly 91% seen only once. Over 4% of the sample lies in the top ten. What was sequenced was PBMCs. Every receptor here comes from a man between 18 and 35 years old in good health and CMV-seropositive.

V gene TRBV5-1 combines with J gene TRBJ2-2, with D hard to call. Per germline, CDR1 SGHRS and CDR2 YFSETQ. This CDR3 spans 17 amino acids. Trimming removed 0 bases at V and 0 bases at J, with 12 bases between. CDR3 coding DNA: TGCGCCAGCAGCTTGGCGGCGCGGAGAACGAACACCGGGGAGCTGTTTTTT. It specifies CASSLAARRTNTGELFF.

The V and J genes are TRBV27 and TRBJ1-5; no definite D call. V lost 5 bases to trimming and J lost 2 bases, with 19 bases between them. CDR1 MNHEY and CDR2 SMNVEV come from the germline V gene (reference sequence). This CDR3 comprises 17 residues. The CDR3, as DNA: TGTGCCAGCAGTCACTCTACCTCCGGTACGGGCAATCAGCCCCAGCATTTT. This encodes CASSHSTSGTGNQPQHF.

This clone was counted a single time. The rearrangement joins TRBV4-2 to TRBJ2-7, with D perhaps TRBD1 (6 bases). V lost 3 bases, J lost 0 bases, and 12 bases lay in between. This CDR3 region has 15 residues. CDR1 LGHNA and CDR2 YNFKEQ come from the germline V gene. The CDR3 protein is CASSHDDRSSYEQYF. The CDR3 bases are TGTGCCAGCAGCCACGACGACAGGAGCTCCTACGAGCAGTACTTC.

The chain employs TRBV4-1 and TRBJ2-1; D is unclear. V lost 4 bases and J 10 bases, leaving 14 bases between the germline ends. The CDR3 runs 13 residues. The germline V gene encodes CDR1 MGHRA and CDR2 YSYEKL. The chain's CDR3 is CASSPGGSQEQFF. In nucleotides, the CDR3 is TGCGCCAGCAGCCCCGGCGGTAGCCAAGAGCAGTTCTTC.

This chain connects TRBV5-1 to TRBJ2-7; D might be TRBD1 (5 bases). The CDR3 extends over 15 amino acids. Germline CDR1 SGHRS, CDR2 YFSETQ. V was trimmed by 1 base and J by 4 bases, leaving 15 bases between them. The CDR3 coding sequence is TGCGCCAGCAGCTTGTTTGGGCAGGGCCCTTACGAGCAGTACTTC. This gives the protein CASSLFGQGPYEQYF.

This sequence joins TRBV28 and TRBJ1-2; 8 bases are a match to TRBD1. The CDR3 has 12 amino acids. CDR1 and CDR2 from the germline V gene are MDHEN and SYDVKM. The V gene end was trimmed by 6 bases and the J gene end by 7 bases; junction bases not matched to a gene: 4. The chain's CDR3 is CASRTGVRGYTF. CDR3 sequence (DNA): TGTGCCAGCAGGACAGGGGTTCGTGGCTACACCTTC.

This rearrangement joins TRBV13 to TRBJ2-5; TRBD1 agrees at 9 bases. The V gene's germline CDR1 is PRHDT and CDR2 FYEKMQ (reference sequence). The CDR3 is 17 amino acids. J was trimmed by 5 bases and V by 3 bases; bases with no gene match: 13. CDR3 bases: TGTGCCAGCAGCTTCCGCCGGGACAGGGTGGAAGGGGAGACCCAGTACTTC. Translated, it gives CASSFRRDRVEGETQYF.

This chain uses TRBV11-2 with TRBJ2-7, with D tentatively TRBD1 (6 bases). Germline V gene data show CDR1 as SGHAT and CDR2 as FQNNGV. The CDR3 is 13 amino acids. V was cut by 1 base and J by 3 bases, with 7 bases left in between. CDR3 DNA sequence: TGTGCCAGCAGCTTAGGACAGGACTACGAGCAGTACTTC. Translated: CASSLGQDYEQYF.

With respect to this clone: The junction does not match germline at one end; this may be a read error. The CDR3 spells CASSRGLADTDTQYF. DNA for the CDR3: TGTGCTAGCAGCCGTGGACTAGCGGACACAGATACGCAGTATTTT. The V gene is TRBV7-7, the J gene TRBJ2-3; 10 positions agree with TRBD2. The germline gives CDR1 SSHAT, CDR2 FNYEAQ (reference sequence). The CDR3 runs to 15 residues. The full variable domain, in which reference TRBV7-7 and TRBJ2-3 provide the parts outside the CDR3, is GAGVSQSPRYKVTKRGQDVTLRCDPISSHATLYWYQQALGQGPEFLTYFNYEAQPDKSGLPSDRFSAERPEGSISTLTIQRTEQRDSAMYRCASSRGLADTDTQYFGPGTRLTVL.

The chain combines TRBV7-9 with TRBJ1-1, with TRBD1 identical over 8 bases. J was trimmed by 1 base and V by 1 base; bases with no gene match: 14. Germline CDR1 is SEHNR and CDR2 is FQNEAQ (reference sequence). This CDR3 contains 19 residues. CDR3 nucleotides: TGTGCCAGCAGCTTAGAAAGGGTCCTTAAGGACAGGGCGAACACTGAAGCTTTCTTT. Its translation is CASSLERVLKDRANTEAFF.

This chain joins TRBV29-1 and TRBJ2-2; maybe TRBD2 (6 bases). Germline values: CDR1 SQVTM, CDR2 ANQGSEA. V was trimmed by 2 bases and J by 1 base, leaving 11 bases between them. This CDR3 is 15 amino acids long. The CDR3 nucleotides are TGCAGCGTTGAATTCGGGACTCTGAACACCGGGGAGCTGTTTTTT. It codes for CSVEFGTLNTGELFF.

This chain joins TRBV5-6 and TRBJ2-7, with TRBD1 as a possible D gene (7 bases). Trimming left V 4 bases short and J 3 bases short, with 14 bases between. In germline, CDR1 is SGHDT, CDR2 YYEEEE. This CDR3 spans 14 amino acids. In DNA, the CDR3 is TGTGCCAGCAGCGGCGGGACAGATCACTACGAGCAGTACTTC. Its translation is CASSGGTDHYEQYF.

This clone appeared a single time. The rearrangement joins TRBV5-6 to TRBJ2-3, with D possibly TRBD1 on 6 matching bases. The CDR3 totals 13 residues. Looked up from germline, CDR1 is SGHDT and CDR2 is YYEEEE. Trimming shortened V by 4 bases and J by 5 bases, and 11 bases separated the two germline ends. CDR3 sequence: CASSSLQGDTQYF. The CDR3 DNA reads as TGTGCCAGCAGCAGCCTACAGGGAGATACGCAGTATTTT.

The chain has TRBV10-1 and TRBJ2-3, with 12 positions matching TRBD2. Germline CDR1 WNHNN, CDR2 SYGVQD (reference sequence). Trimming removed 6 bases from V and 3 bases from J; junction bases left unmatched: 4. The CDR3 is 15 residues long. The CDR3 DNA sequence: TGCGCCAGCAGCCCCGGGACTAGCGGGACAGATACGCAGTATTTT. Translation gives CASSPGTSGTDTQYF.

A remark on this clone: The junction and the germline gene differ at one end; a read error may be behind it. V and J are TRBV7-7 and TRBJ2-3, with 9 bases that match TRBD2. CDR1 and CDR2 from the germline V gene are SSHAT and FNYEAQ (reference sequence). This CDR3 has 16 residues. The CDR3 loop is CASSLDLAGRRDTQYF. CDR3 sequence (DNA): TGTGCTAGCAGCCTTGACCTAGCGGGAAGAAGGGATACGCAGTATTTT.

The gene calls are TRBV9 and TRBJ2-3; no firm D call. CDR3 size: 12 residues. CDR1 and CDR2 (germline): SGDLS, YYNGEE. Trimming removed 3 bases at V and 0 bases at J, with 2 bases between. CDR3 amino acids: CASSASTDTQYF. In DNA form, the CDR3 reads TGTGCCAGCAGCGCTAGCACAGATACGCAGTATTTT.

To note about this clone: The same CDR3 arises from other DNA sequences in this sample as well. The rearrangement joins TRBV19 to TRBJ2-7; 8 bases are shared with TRBD1. This CDR3 is built from 14 residues. V trimming: 3 bases; J trimming: 2 bases; junction bases outside the gene matches: 3. CDR1 is LNHDA, CDR2 SQIVND, per germline (reference sequence). The chain's CDR3 is CASSIGQGAYEQYF. CDR3 sequence (DNA): TGTGCCAGTAGTATCGGACAGGGCGCCTACGAGCAGTACTTC. The whole variable domain, remainder taken from reference TRBV19 and TRBJ2-7, is DGGITQSPKYLFRKEGQNVTLSCEQNLNHDAMYWYRQDPGQGLRLIYYSQIVNDFQKGDIAEGYSVSREKKESFPLTVTSAQKNPTAFYLCASSIGQGAYEQYFGPGTRLTVT.

This clone has a handful of counts. The chain recombines TRBV6-1 with TRBJ1-2; D remains ambiguous. Looked up from germline, CDR1 is MNHNS and CDR2 is SASEGT. Trimming cost V 2 bases and J 4 bases, with 11 bases left between them. CDR3 length: 14 amino acids. The CDR3 region is CASSEHSSLYGYTF. For the CDR3, the DNA is TGTGCCAGCAGTGAACACAGCTCACTCTATGGCTACACCTTC.

This chain uses TRBV18 with TRBJ2-1; 9 bases agree with TRBD2. Per the germline V gene, CDR1 is KGHSH and CDR2 is LQKENI. The CDR3 has 14 amino acids. Trimming at V came to 0 bases and at J to 9 bases, leaving 3 bases not matched to a gene. The CDR3 DNA is TGTGCCAGCTCACCACCTAGCGGGAGTCCTGAGCAGTTCTTC. This encodes CASSPPSGSPEQFF. The entire variable domain, with the rest obtained from reference TRBV18 and TRBJ2-1, is as follows: NAGVMQNPRHLVRRRGQEARLRCSPMKGHSHVYWYRQLPEEGLKFMVYLQKENIIDESGMPKERFSAEFPKEGPSILRIQQVVRGDSAAYFCASSPPSGSPEQFFGPGTRLTVL.

The CDR3 is CASSESGLAGGRNEQFF. In nucleotides, the CDR3 is TGCGCCAGCAGTGAGTCTGGATTAGCGGGAGGGCGGAATGAGCAGTTCTTC. The chain carries TRBV10-2 and TRBJ2-1; 11 positions match TRBD2. V was clipped by 0 bases and J by 7 bases; unmatched bases: 8. The CDR3 contains 17 residues. Germline V gives CDR1 WSHSY, CDR2 SAAADI.

This clone was recorded once. This chain connects TRBV4-1 to TRBJ1-1; TRBD1 matches 7 bases. J lost 4 bases, V lost 0 bases, and 11 bases had no gene match. The CDR3 is made up of 17 amino acids. CDR1 MGHRA and CDR2 YSYEKL come from the germline V gene. This CDR3 is CASSQEKSGGGGTEAFF. As DNA, the CDR3 is TGCGCCAGCAGCCAAGAAAAATCAGGGGGAGGTGGCACTGAAGCTTTCTTT.

The rearrangement uses TRBV28 and TRBJ1-1; the match to TRBD1 covers 8 bases. Trimming removed 1 base from V and 4 bases from J; junction bases left unmatched: 5. The CDR3 spans 15 residues. Germline CDR1 and CDR2: MDHEN and SYDVKM. The CDR3 spells CASSLLAGGPTEAFF. CDR3 nucleotides: TGTGCCAGCAGTTTATTGGCAGGGGGCCCCACTGAAGCTTTCTTT.